Following are 20 T cell receptor beta chains from one sample sequenced in a study of shared clonotypes between healthy human individuals. The protocol was immunoSEQ multiplex PCR, while the TCRdb copy is restricted to in-frame clones and leaves out a portion. Among roughly 500,000 clones listed, less than 96% were seen once. Sequencing was performed on naive CD4+ T cells sorted from blood. Described subset: CD45RA+ positively selected. The receptors here all came from a woman younger than 45 in good health.

This chain connects TRBV27 to TRBJ2-1; D uncertain. Trimming cost V 6 bases and J 7 bases, with 10 bases left between them. The CDR3 contains 12 residues. Germline CDR1 is MNHEY and CDR2 is SMNVEV (reference sequence). This CDR3 is CASSPGWNEQFF. The CDR3 DNA reads as TGTGCCAGCAGCCCCGGCTGGAATGAGCAGTTCTTC.

The chain joins TRBV28 to TRBJ2-1; a possible D gene is TRBD2 (6 bases). V lost 2 bases and J 7 bases, leaving 15 bases between the germline ends. The germline gives CDR1 MDHEN, CDR2 SYDVKM. This CDR3 is 15 amino acids long. The CDR3 here is CASSLGGNRWNEQFF. CDR3 bases: TGTGCCAGCAGTTTAGGGGGGAACCGATGGAATGAGCAGTTCTTC.

Only a few counts were recorded for this clone. V is TRBV19 and J is TRBJ2-7, with 7 bases fitting TRBD1. Unmatched junction bases numbered 7, after V lost 10 bases and J lost 1 base. From germline, CDR1 is LNHDA and CDR2 SQIVND (reference sequence). This CDR3 region has 13 residues. CDR3 DNA: TGTGCCACCCGGGACAGCATATCCTACGAGCAGTACTTC. As protein: CATRDSISYEQYF. Based on the CDR3 plus reference TRBV19 and TRBJ2-7, the full variable domain is DGGITQSPKYLFRKEGQNVTLSCEQNLNHDAMYWYRQDPGQGLRLIYYSQIVNDFQKGDIAEGYSVSREKKESFPLTVTSAQKNPTAFYLCATRDSISYEQYFGPGTRLTVT.

V and J are TRBV30 and TRBJ1-1; D perhaps matches TRBD1 (6 bases). Trimming cost V 4 bases and J 1 base, with 19 bases left between them. The germline gives CDR1 GTSNPN, CDR2 SVGIG (reference sequence). This CDR3 is built from 16 residues. As DNA, the CDR3 is TGTGCCTGGACTAGTTTGGGCAGGACAGAGAACACTGAAGCTTTCTTT. It is translated as CAWTSLGRTENTEAFF.

The chain joins TRBV9 to TRBJ2-7, with 9 bases matching TRBD1. CDR1 and CDR2 (germline): SGDLS, YYNGEE. The V gene end was trimmed by 4 bases and the J gene end by 4 bases; junction bases not matched to a gene: 9. The length of the CDR3 is 15 residues. This chain's CDR3 is CASSPGQGLGYEQYF. The CDR3 DNA reads TGTGCCAGCAGCCCGGGACAGGGTTTAGGGTACGAGCAGTACTTC.

Comment on this clone: At one end the junction does not follow the germline gene, possibly because of a read error. The chain is built from TRBV7-3 and TRBJ2-7, with 8 bases identical to TRBD2. This CDR3 is 17 amino acids long. Germline-derived CDR1 and CDR2 are SGHTA and FQGTGA. The CDR3 loop reads CASSQPRSGTSSLEQYF. CDR3 DNA sequence: TGCGCCAGCAGCCAACCCCGCTCCGGGACTAGTTCCCTCGAGCAGTACTTC.

Turning to this clone: Other DNA sequences from this sample encode an identical CDR3 as well. V is TRBV6-1 and J is TRBJ2-7; 9 bases line up with TRBD2. The CDR3 has 13 residues. The germline V gene encodes CDR1 MNHNS and CDR2 SASEGT. V lost 1 base, J lost 7 bases, and 2 bases stayed unmatched. CDR3 nucleotide sequence: TGTGCCAGCAGTGAAGGACTAGCGGTTGAGCAGTACTTC. It codes for CASSEGLAVEQYF.

The chain carries TRBV5-4 and TRBJ2-1, with 11 bases that match TRBD2. Germline-derived CDR1 and CDR2 are SGHNT and YYREEE (reference sequence). V was clipped by 4 bases and J by 3 bases; unmatched bases: 3. The CDR3 contains 15 residues. The CDR3 region is CASSVGLADYNEQFF. The CDR3 coding sequence is TGTGCCAGCAGCGTGGGACTAGCGGACTACAATGAGCAGTTCTTC. The full variable domain, rest sourced from reference TRBV5-4 and TRBJ2-1, is ETGVTQSPTHLIKTRGQQVTLRCSSQSGHNTVSWYQQALGQGPQFIFQYYREEENGRGNFPPRFSGLQFPNYSSELNVNALELDDSALYLCASSVGLADYNEQFFGPGTRLTVL.

V and J are TRBV28 and TRBJ1-5, with unresolved D. CDR3 length: 15 amino acids. The germline V and J ends were trimmed by 3 bases and 0 bases, with 9 bases remaining between them. Per the germline V gene, CDR1 is MDHEN and CDR2 is SYDVKM. CDR3 DNA sequence: TGTGCCAGCAGTTTCATATGGGGTAGCAATCAGCCCCAGCATTTT. This translates into CASSFIWGSNQPQHF.

This clone has only one observation. The rearrangement links TRBV7-3 to TRBJ2-5, with 9 bases lining up with TRBD2. The J call may be wrong; the DNA end is better matched by TRBJ2-7. This CDR3 is built from 16 residues. From germline, CDR1 is SGHTA and CDR2 FQGTGA. CDR3 region: CASSLIPLAGMYEQYF. The CDR3 DNA reads as TGTGCCAGCAGCTTAATCCCTCTAGCGGGAATGTACGAGCAGTACTTC.

The V and J genes are TRBV11-2 and TRBJ2-1; D is perhaps TRBD2 (5 bases). CDR3 length equals 13 residues. Germline CDR1 is SGHAT and CDR2 is FQNNGV. Between the trimmed V and J ends, which lost 1 base and 9 bases, there was a span of 10 bases. CDR3 protein: CASSLGEWGEQFF. CDR3 coding DNA: TGTGCCAGCAGCTTAGGGGAGTGGGGTGAGCAGTTCTTC.

The V gene is TRBV5-4, the J gene TRBJ1-6; a weak D match, TRBD1 (5 bases). This CDR3 comprises 14 residues. The V and J ends lost 4 bases and 8 bases respectively, with 13 bases between them. The germline V gene has CDR1 SGHNT and CDR2 YYREEE (reference sequence). CDR3 protein: CASSVGGRDSPLHF. DNA of the CDR3: TGTGCCAGCAGCGTGGGAGGCAGGGATTCACCCCTCCACTTT.

The rearrangement uses TRBV19 and TRBJ2-2; D gene unclear. Trimming shortened V by 4 bases and J by 1 base, and 13 bases separated the two germline ends. The V gene's germline CDR1 is LNHDA and CDR2 SQIVND (reference sequence). This CDR3 has 16 amino acids. The CDR3 sequence: CASSTTVTWNTGELFF. Here the CDR3 DNA reads TGTGCCAGTAGTACAACAGTGACCTGGAACACCGGGGAGCTGTTTTTT.

V is TRBV7-8 and J is TRBJ2-2; 9 positions match TRBD2. The CDR3 runs 16 residues. J lost 6 bases, V lost 4 bases, and 9 bases had no gene match. Germline values: CDR1 SGHVS, CDR2 FQNEAQ. The CDR3: CASSSSAGGRAGELFF. Here the CDR3 DNA reads TGTGCCAGCAGCTCTTCAGCGGGAGGTAGAGCCGGGGAGCTGTTTTTT.

The rearrangement joins TRBV5-1 to TRBJ2-7, with D tentatively TRBD1 (7 bases). Germline CDR1 SGHRS, CDR2 YFSETQ. The CDR3 sequence is 13 residues long. Trimming took off 4 bases at V and 1 base at J, with 9 bases between the two ends. The CDR3 here is CASSQGGSYEQYF. DNA of the CDR3: TGCGCCAGCAGCCAGGGGGGTTCCTACGAGCAGTACTTC.

The chain carries TRBV11-1 and TRBJ2-7; D unresolved. Germline assignment: CDR1 SGHAT and CDR2 FQDESV (reference sequence). V dropped 1 base and J dropped 3 bases, with 13 bases sitting between them. This CDR3 is 15 amino acids long. This CDR3 is CASSLGSGSDYEQYF. In DNA form, the CDR3 reads TGTGCCAGCAGCTTAGGTTCCGGATCGGACTACGAGCAGTACTTC.

This chain joins TRBV6-1 and TRBJ2-7; no reliable D call. Trimming took off 2 bases at V and 2 bases at J, with 4 bases between the two ends. Looked up from germline, CDR1 is MNHNS and CDR2 is SASEGT. The CDR3 length is 12 residues. The CDR3 protein is CASSEQAYEQYF. DNA of the CDR3: TGTGCCAGCAGTGAACAGGCCTACGAGCAGTACTTC.

The V and J genes are TRBV2 and TRBJ2-2, with D perhaps TRBD1 (6 bases). There are 16 residues in the CDR3. The germline gives CDR1 SNHLY, CDR2 FYNNEI. V lost 3 bases, J lost 5 bases, and 16 bases lay in between. The CDR3 DNA reads TGTGCCAGCAGTGACAATGGCAGGGGACGGACCGGGGAGCTGTTTTTT. Its protein product is CASSDNGRGRTGELFF. The variable domain in full, with the rest retrieved from reference TRBV2 and TRBJ2-2, is EPEVTQTPSHQVTQMGQEVILRCVPISNHLYFYWYRQILGQKVEFLVSFYNNEISEKSEIFDDQFSVERPDGSNFTLKIRSTKLEDSAMYFCASSDNGRGRTGELFFGEGSRLTVL.

J is TRBJ2-3 and V is TRBV19; TRBD2 agrees at 7 bases. J gave up 0 bases and V 4 bases, and 7 bases lay outside the gene matches. CDR1 LNHDA and CDR2 SQIVND come from the germline V gene (reference sequence). The CDR3 length is 16 residues. CDR3 sequence (DNA): TGTGCCAGTAGTAGGGAAGCGGGAAAGAGCACAGATACGCAGTATTTT. It specifies CASSREAGKSTDTQYF.

This chain joins TRBV19 and TRBJ2-3; TRBD2 agrees at 14 bases. The CDR3 runs to 16 residues. Per the germline V gene, CDR1 is LNHDA and CDR2 is SQIVND (reference sequence). After removal of 3 bases from V and 5 bases from J, the junction contained 4 bases not matched to a gene. CDR3 region: CASSIGTSGSIDTQYF. DNA for the CDR3: TGTGCCAGTAGTATTGGGACTAGCGGGAGTATAGATACGCAGTATTTT.